Each of the 27 T cell receptor beta chains below was sequenced from the same sample in a study of Graves' ophthalmopathy and Graves' hyperthyroidism. CDR3 regions of TCR beta were amplified from RNA transcripts. First-round RT-PCR used HTBI primers; second-round multiplex PCR followed. Via MiXCR, TCRdb re-called the multiplex PCR reads, giving one row per CDR3 protein. The repertoire holds some 1.1 million distinct CDR3 sequences, with about two fifths as singletons. The sequenced sample was peripheral blood or thyroid tissue (not recorded which). The receptors were gathered from an adult man with Graves' hyperthyroidism.

Written as DNA, the CDR3 is TGTGCCACCAGCTGGCGCGTCGGGGCGAACTATGGCTACACCTTC. It translates to CATSWRVGANYGYTF. V and J are TRBV15 and TRBJ1-2; maybe TRBD1 (5 bases). Looked up from germline, CDR1 is LNHNV and CDR2 is YYDKDF (reference sequence). The CDR3 is 15 residues long. Deletions cut 5 bases from V and 2 bases from J, with 15 bases between.

V is TRBV2 and J is TRBJ2-3; 7 bases are shared with TRBD1. V trimming: 5 bases; J trimming: 6 bases; junction bases outside the gene matches: 8. Germline assignment: CDR1 SNHLY and CDR2 FYNNEI. The CDR3 covers 14 residues. The CDR3 here is CASSRTGVYDTQYF. CDR3 bases: TGTGCCAGCAGTAGGACAGGAGTTTACGATACGCAGTATTTT.

This CDR3 reads CASSSGTGVAGYTF. In DNA form, the CDR3 reads TGTGCCAGCAGTTCCGGGACAGGGGTCGCTGGCTACACCTTC. The V and J genes are TRBV25-1 and TRBJ1-2; TRBD1 aligns across 10 bases. CDR1 and CDR2 (germline): MGHDK, SYGVNS. This CDR3 is built from 14 residues. Losses at the gene ends were 5 bases for V and 7 bases for J; bases not matched to a gene: 7.

This clonotype was detected a few times. This rearrangement joins TRBV30 to TRBJ2-7; D is unclear. V was shortened by 3 bases and J by 3 bases, with 12 bases between the two germline ends. Germline loops: CDR1 GTSNPN, CDR2 SVGIG (reference sequence). There are 13 residues in the CDR3. In DNA form, the CDR3 reads TGTGCCTGGAGAATAGGAGTCGGCTACGAGCAGTACTTC. It yields the protein CAWRIGVGYEQYF.

The V call is TRBV7-9, the J call TRBJ1-1; D is unresolved. In germline, CDR1 is SEHNR, CDR2 FQNEAQ (reference sequence). This CDR3 has 12 residues. V was pared by 7 bases and J by 6 bases, with 12 bases between. CDR3 sequence reads: CASTEGGAEAFF. CDR3 nucleotides: TGTGCCAGCACCGAAGGAGGCGCTGAAGCTTTCTTT.

This clonotype was detected ten times or more. This sequence joins TRBV7-2 and TRBJ1-6; 9 bases are shared with TRBD1. CDR3 length: 15 amino acids. V was pared by 0 bases and J by 13 bases, with 7 bases of the junction left unmatched. Germline V gene data show CDR1 as SGHTA and CDR2 as FQGNSA. This CDR3 reads CASSLARDRVSPLHF. DNA of the CDR3: TGTGCCAGCAGCTTAGCCCGGGACAGGGTATCCCCCCTCCACTTT.

This clonotype was counted at least ten times. The chain uses TRBV5-1 and TRBJ2-5; D might be TRBD1 (6 bases). V was shortened by 4 bases and J by 5 bases, with 21 bases between the two germline ends. The CDR3 contains 16 residues. Per germline, CDR1 SGHRS and CDR2 YFSETQ. In DNA form, the CDR3 reads TGCGCCAGCAGCGAGGGACAAGGGGGATATGGGGAGACCCAGTACTTC. Translated: CASSEGQGGYGETQYF. The variable domain in full, with the rest retrieved from reference TRBV5-1 and TRBJ2-5, is KAGVTQTPRYLIKTRGQQVTLSCSPISGHRSVSWYQQTPGQGLQFLFEYFSETQRNKGNFPGRFSGRQFSNSRSEMNVSTLELGDSALYLCASSEGQGGYGETQYFGPGTRLLVL.

This clonotype was found many times. The genes are TRBV19 and TRBJ1-5, with unresolved D. In germline, CDR1 is LNHDA, CDR2 SQIVND (reference sequence). The V end was cut by 3 bases, the J end by 0 bases, with 15 bases between. The CDR3 covers 17 residues. CDR3 protein: CASSIVEPPYSNQPQHF. CDR3 in DNA: TGTGCCAGTAGTATCGTGGAACCGCCCTATAGCAATCAGCCCCAGCATTTT.

The genes are TRBV29-1 and TRBJ1-2; the match to TRBD1 covers 11 bases. Germline CDR1 reads SQVTM; CDR2 reads ANQGSEA. The CDR3 extends over 14 amino acids. Losses at the gene ends were 5 bases for V and 6 bases for J; bases not matched to a gene: 8. CDR3 sequence reads: CSVTGTGGEDGYTF. The CDR3 DNA follows: TGCAGCGTTACCGGGACAGGGGGAGAGGATGGCTACACCTTC.

This clonotype was observed at least ten times. This chain joins TRBV20-1 and TRBJ2-7; 7 nucleotides match TRBD1. The CDR3 loop spans 14 amino acids. With V trimmed by 2 bases and J by 2 bases, 6 bases remained unmatched. CDR1 is DFQATT, CDR2 SNEGSKA, per germline (reference sequence). Here the CDR3 DNA reads TGCAGTGCTAGACCTGCCGACAGGGCCTACGAGCAGTACTTC. Residues: CSARPADRAYEQYF.

This clonotype occurred many times. The chain joins TRBV7-8 to TRBJ1-1; perhaps TRBD1 as D (5 bases). The CDR3 is made up of 15 amino acids. Germline V gives CDR1 SGHVS, CDR2 FQNEAQ. V was shortened by 0 bases and J by 5 bases, with 13 bases between the two germline ends. CDR3 amino acids: CASSLAPGSGTEAFF. The CDR3 bases are TGTGCCAGCAGCTTAGCCCCAGGGTCCGGGACTGAAGCTTTCTTT.

V is TRBV6-6 and J is TRBJ1-2; D not certain. This CDR3 comprises 11 residues. Germline CDR1 and CDR2: MNHNY and SVGAGI (reference sequence). The germline V and J ends were trimmed by 1 base and 10 bases, with 7 bases remaining between them. CDR3 bases: TGTGCCAGCAGTTACTGGGAGAACTACACCTTC. It specifies CASSYWENYTF.

The chain couples TRBV7-9 to TRBJ1-4; 8 nucleotides align to TRBD1. The trim removed 5 bases at V and 6 bases at J, leaving 8 bases unmatched. The CDR3 runs to 15 residues. CDR1 and CDR2 from the germline V gene are SEHNR and FQNEAQ (reference sequence). The CDR3 loop reads CASSHRDRLDEKLFF. CDR3 nucleotide sequence: TGTGCCAGCAGCCACCGGGACAGGTTGGATGAAAAACTGTTTTTT.

The chain joins TRBV5-1 to TRBJ2-7; perhaps TRBD1 as D (5 bases). Trimming cost V 0 bases and J 3 bases, with 13 bases left between them. Germline V gene lookup returns CDR1 SGHRS and CDR2 YFSETQ. The CDR3 totals 15 residues. The CDR3 coding sequence is TGCGCCAGCAGCTTGGATTTTCAGGGTGGCTACGAGCAGTACTTC. Its translation is CASSLDFQGGYEQYF.

The chain joins TRBV27 to TRBJ2-6; D gene ambiguous. Germline V gene lookup returns CDR1 MNHEY and CDR2 SMNVEV (reference sequence). V was trimmed by 7 bases and J by 4 bases, leaving 11 bases between them. The CDR3 runs to 14 residues. The CDR3, as DNA: TGTGCCAGCACTTTGGGTGCAGGGGCCAACGTCCTGACTTTC. This translates into CASTLGAGANVLTF.

The J gene is TRBJ2-7, the V gene TRBV20-1, with D tentatively TRBD2 (5 bases). V lost 2 bases and J lost 0, with 11 bases in between. This CDR3 contains 14 residues. Germline loops: CDR1 DFQATT, CDR2 SNEGSKA (reference sequence). The CDR3 loop is CSARPSGYSYEQYF. CDR3 nucleotide sequence: TGCAGTGCTAGACCAAGCGGTTACTCCTACGAGCAGTACTTC.

Points on this clonotype: This may arise from a read error, as a much more abundant clone is one base away. CDR3 nucleotides: TGCGCCAGCAGCTCGTACTCGAAGGGTGTGACCCAGTACTTC. The encoded protein is CASSSYSKGVTQYF. J is TRBJ2-5 and V is TRBV5-1; no firm D call. The CDR3 runs to 14 residues. V gave up 3 bases and J gave up 7 bases, with 16 bases separating them. Germline assignment: CDR1 SGHRS and CDR2 YFSETQ.

This clonotype has only a few counts. V and J are TRBV2 and TRBJ1-2; no definite D call. Between the trimmed V and J ends, which lost 8 bases and 7 bases, there was a span of 17 bases. There are 13 residues in the CDR3. Germline CDR1 reads SNHLY; CDR2 reads FYNNEI. Here the CDR3 reads CASSPLGRGGYTF. For the CDR3, the DNA is TGTGCCAGCTCACCACTAGGGCGGGGTGGCTACACCTTC.

This clonotype was seen repeatedly, ten times or more. The rearrangement links TRBV29-1 to TRBJ1-2; D remains unclear. Trimming shortened V by 0 bases and J by 5 bases, and 13 bases separated the two germline ends. The CDR3 covers 14 residues. The germline V gene has CDR1 SQVTM and CDR2 ANQGSEA. The CDR3 spells CSVEDPWTDYGYTF. CDR3 coding DNA: TGCAGCGTTGAAGATCCGTGGACTGATTATGGCTACACCTTC.

This clonotype was observed a few times. This rearrangement joins TRBV5-1 to TRBJ2-7; 14 nucleotides match TRBD2. Germline V gene data show CDR1 as SGHRS and CDR2 as YFSETQ. The CDR3 extends over 17 amino acids. V was pared by 4 bases and J by 7 bases, with 13 bases of the junction left unmatched. The DNA for the CDR3 is TGCGCCAGCAGCCTGGGCCTGACTAGCGGGAGGGTGGAAGAGCAGTACTTC. It yields the protein CASSLGLTSGRVEEQYF.

This clonotype was detected only a few times. This sequence joins TRBV9 and TRBJ1-2; 7 positions match TRBD1. Germline trimming cut 3 bases from V and 5 bases from J; bases unmatched to any gene: 13. The germline CDR1 and CDR2 sequences are SGDLS and YYNGEE. The CDR3 extends over 16 amino acids. CDR3 residues: CASSGGTEQDLYGYTF. The CDR3 bases are TGTGCCAGCAGCGGCGGGACAGAACAAGACCTATATGGCTACACCTTC.

Of note for this clonotype: An end of the junction differs from the germline gene, which may be a read error. V is TRBV7-9 and J is TRBJ2-5; unclear D gene. The CDR3 extends over 15 amino acids. Germline CDR1 reads SEHNR; CDR2 reads FQNEAQ (reference sequence). This CDR3 reads CASSLALLSKEAQYF. The CDR3 DNA reads TGTGCCAGCAGCTTGGCTCTACTATCGAAAGAGGCCCAGTACTTC. The variable domain in full, completed from reference TRBV7-9 and TRBJ2-5, reads DTGVSQNPRHKITKRGQNVTFRCDPISEHNRLYWYRQTLGQGPEFLTYFQNEAQLEKSRLLSDRFSAERPKGSFSTLEIQRTEQGDSAMYLCASSLALLSKEAQYFGPGTRLLVL.

A few counts support this clonotype. The J gene is TRBJ1-1, the V gene TRBV7-2; D remains unclear. The CDR3 is 14 amino acids. CDR1 and CDR2 (germline): SGHTA, FQGNSA. Deletions cut 5 bases from V and 11 bases from J, with 21 bases between. The CDR3 DNA reads as TGTGCCAGCAGCGCGCGGGTGGGCGAGTATCCCGCTTTCTTT. Translated, it gives CASSARVGEYPAFF. The whole variable domain, filled in from reference TRBV7-2 and TRBJ1-1, reads GAGVSQSPSNKVTEKGKDVELRCDPISGHTALYWYRQSLGQGLEFLIYFQGNSAPDKSGLPSDRFSAERTGGSVSTLTIQRTQQEDSAVYLCASSARVGEYPAFFGQGTRLTVV.

This clonotype appeared a few times. This chain uses TRBV20-1 with TRBJ2-2, with 9 bases matching TRBD1. This CDR3 spans 15 amino acids. CDR1 DFQATT and CDR2 SNEGSKA come from the germline V gene (reference sequence). Trimming took 4 bases from V and 6 from J; bases not matched to a gene: 9. CDR3 region: CSANLGTGLSGELFF. The CDR3 coding sequence is TGCAGTGCTAACCTCGGGACAGGGCTGTCCGGGGAGCTGTTTTTT.

V is TRBV19 and J is TRBJ2-7, with 8 nucleotides matching TRBD1. This CDR3 spans 16 amino acids. J was trimmed by 6 bases and V by 5 bases; bases with no gene match: 15. Germline CDR1 LNHDA, CDR2 SQIVND (reference sequence). The CDR3 region is CASSAHFRTGRLEQYF. In DNA, the CDR3 is TGTGCCAGTAGTGCCCACTTTCGGACAGGGCGTCTCGAGCAGTACTTC.

This clonotype has at least ten counts. The chain uses TRBV14 and TRBJ2-2; D ambiguous. The V end was cut by 0 bases, the J end by 4 bases, with 6 bases between. The CDR3 sequence is 14 residues long. Germline lookup yields CDR1 SGHDN and CDR2 FVKESK. CDR3 residues: CASSQDYPTGELFF. Written as DNA, the CDR3 is TGTGCCAGCAGCCAAGATTACCCCACCGGGGAGCTGTTTTTT.

This clonotype was seen a single time. A read error may be the cause here, since a much bigger clone is one base away. In this CDR3 the conserved last residue, phenylalanine or tryptophan, is missing, so a read error is likely. CDR3: CASREDIWSNQPQHC. In DNA, the CDR3 is TGTGCCAGCAGAGAAGACATTTGGAGTAATCAGCCCCAGCATTGT. The chain is built from TRBV7-2 and TRBJ1-5; D is unresolved. Germline CDR1 reads SGHTA; CDR2 reads FQGNSA. Deletions cut 6 bases from V and 4 bases from J, with 16 bases between. The CDR3 spans 15 residues.